Listed below are T cell receptor beta chains from one sample, sequenced in a study of Ad26.COV2.S vaccination and SARS-CoV-2 variants. The assay was immunoSEQ multiplex PCR, and TCRdb's table has in-frame clones only and misses some. The sample has 300,000 to 350,000 clones, about 86% seen once. The sequenced sample was peripheral blood, obtained in a trial of Ad26.COV2.S vaccine versus placebo. The receptor source for this set is a person between 18 and 59 years old who received the Ad26.COV2.S COVID-19 vaccine or a placebo. CDR3s include the opening cysteine and the closing phenylalanine or tryptophan. The D gene is left open where the match is weak.

d_gene	v_gene	j_gene	CDR3aa	CDR3nt
.	TRBV18	TRBJ1-2	CASSPSDSYGYTF	TGTGCCAGCTCACCCTCTGACTCCTATGGCTACACCTTC
TRBD1	TRBV19	TRBJ1-1	CASTSQGKGNTEAFF	TGTGCCAGTACCTCACAGGGGAAAGGGAACACTGAAGCTTTCTTT
TRBD1	TRBV28	TRBJ2-7	CASSLTGVEQYF	TGTGCCAGCAGTTTGACAGGGGTAGAGCAGTACTTC
.	TRBV7-2	TRBJ2-7	CASSFRDIYEQYF	TGTGCCAGCAGCTTCAGGGATATCTACGAGCAGTACTTC
TRBD1	TRBV7-8	TRBJ1-3	CASSLANTGTGVGNTIYF	TGTGCCAGCAGCTTAGCGAATACGGGGACAGGGGTTGGAAACACCATATATTTT
.	TRBV11-2	TRBJ2-3	CASTWGDTQYF	TGTGCCAGCACCTGGGGAGATACGCAGTATTTT
.	TRBV10-3	TRBJ2-3	CAISESSGVTDTQYF	TGTGCCATCAGTGAGTCTTCGGGAGTAACAGATACGCAGTATTTT
.	TRBV6-4	TRBJ2-3	CASSVSSLDTQYF	TGTGCCAGCAGTGTATCTAGCCTGGATACGCAGTATTTT
.	TRBV5-6	TRBJ1-5	CASSLGHGSNQPQHF	TGTGCCAGCAGCTTGGGGCACGGGAGCAATCAGCCCCAGCATTTT
.	TRBV11-2	TRBJ1-1	CASSLDPQGYTEAFF	TGTGCCAGCAGCTTAGACCCCCAGGGGTACACTGAAGCTTTCTTT
.	TRBV5-1	TRBJ2-1	CASSSRSAGYNEQFF	TGCGCCAGCAGCTCGCGGAGCGCAGGTTACAATGAGCAGTTCTTC
TRBD1	TRBV29-1	TRBJ2-7	CSVEVQGPYEQYF	TGCAGCGTTGAGGTACAGGGGCCTTACGAGCAGTACTTC